These 21 T cell receptor beta chains were sequenced from one sample in a study of blood T cell repertoires in COVID-19 (dated by TCRdb to the early 2020s). The library came from the immunoSEQ multiplex PCR assay. TCRdb mirrors the immuneACCESS table, restricted to in-frame sequences. Some clones are absent from its copies; in checked studies, under half trace to an unresolved V gene, and the reason for the others is unknown. This sample gives about 150,000 clones in total; around 91% of them show up just once. Around an eighth of the sample is in the top ten clones. The sample was peripheral blood. The receptor source for this set is a man younger than 35 with COVID-19, enrolled during active disease.

V gene TRBV5-4 combines with J gene TRBJ1-1; D is unresolved. The CDR3 is 14 residues long. The germline gives CDR1 SGHNT, CDR2 YYREEE (reference sequence). V lost 0 bases to trimming and J lost 5 bases, with 11 bases between them. This CDR3 reads CASSLVSGDTEAFF. In nucleotides, the CDR3 is TGTGCCAGCAGCTTGGTTTCCGGGGATACTGAAGCTTTCTTT.

J is TRBJ2-7 and V is TRBV27, with 9 bases fitting TRBD1. Germline CDR1 MNHEY, CDR2 SMNVEV (reference sequence). J lost 0 bases, V lost 4 bases, and 4 bases had no gene match. This CDR3 is built from 15 residues. This chain's CDR3 is CASSSWDRASYEQYF. DNA for the CDR3: TGTGCCAGCAGTTCATGGGACAGGGCCTCCTACGAGCAGTACTTC.

The gene calls are TRBV7-9 and TRBJ2-1; maybe TRBD1 (5 bases). V dropped 2 bases and J dropped 8 bases, with 7 bases sitting between them. CDR3 length: 12 residues. Germline-derived CDR1 and CDR2 are SEHNR and FQNEAQ (reference sequence). CDR3 nucleotide sequence: TGTGCCAGCAGCTTAATCAGGGATGAGCAGTTCTTC. It translates to CASSLIRDEQFF.

The gene calls are TRBV30 and TRBJ2-1; 7 bases line up with TRBD1. V was pared by 3 bases and J by 3 bases, with 2 bases of the junction left unmatched. The CDR3 contains 13 residues. Germline V gene lookup returns CDR1 GTSNPN and CDR2 SVGIG (reference sequence). CDR3: CAWRRDSYNEQFF. The DNA for the CDR3 is TGTGCCTGGAGGAGGGACAGCTACAATGAGCAGTTCTTC.

This clone occurred many times. The gene calls are TRBV28 and TRBJ2-7, with D possibly matching TRBD1 (7 bases). The CDR3 totals 14 residues. V was clipped by 5 bases and J by 7 bases, with 18 bases between them. In germline, CDR1 is MDHEN, CDR2 SYDVKM. In DNA, the CDR3 is TGTGCCAGCAGTACCCAGGGGGGTACCCCTGAGCAGTACTTC. Protein product: CASSTQGGTPEQYF. Supplemented by reference TRBV28 and TRBJ2-7, the full variable domain reads DVKVTQSSRYLVKRTGEKVFLECVQDMDHENMFWYRQDPGLGLRLIYFSYDVKMKEKGDIPEGYSVSREKKERFSLILESASTNQTSMYLCASSTQGGTPEQYFGPGTRLTVT.

The chain recombines TRBV5-1 with TRBJ1-1, with TRBD1 identical over 8 bases. The germline CDR1 and CDR2 sequences are SGHRS and YFSETQ. The CDR3 sequence is 14 residues long. J was trimmed by 1 base and V by 3 bases; bases with no gene match: 2. The CDR3 nucleotides are TGCGCCAGCAGCTCACAGGGGGAGAACACTGAAGCTTTCTTT. Translation gives CASSSQGENTEAFF.

The rearrangement joins TRBV11-3 to TRBJ2-3; D is unclear. The CDR3 sequence is 14 residues long. Trimming left V 5 bases short and J 2 bases short, with 11 bases between. Germline CDR1 and CDR2: SGHNT and YENEEA. The CDR3, as DNA: TGTGCCAGCAGCCCAACACAAACCACAGATACGCAGTATTTT. Protein sequence: CASSPTQTTDTQYF.

The chain links TRBV27 to TRBJ2-1; 8 bases map to TRBD2. V trimming: 10 bases; J trimming: 0 bases; junction bases outside the gene matches: 5. Germline V gene data show CDR1 as MNHEY and CDR2 as SMNVEV (reference sequence). This CDR3 contains 14 residues. CDR3: CATVAGSSYNEQFF. The CDR3 nucleotides are TGTGCCACCGTAGCGGGAAGCTCCTACAATGAGCAGTTCTTC.

This sequence joins TRBV6-5 and TRBJ2-5; TRBD2 agrees at 9 bases. V lost 6 bases and J lost 5; bases outside the gene matches: 10. The germline gives CDR1 MNHEY, CDR2 SVGAGI. The CDR3 runs 15 residues. In DNA, the CDR3 is TGTGCCAGCAGCAACGAGCCTAGCGGGAAGGAGACCCAGTACTTC. Translation: CASSNEPSGKETQYF.

This chain links TRBV11-3 with TRBJ2-3, with TRBD2 matching 12 bases. V lost 5 bases, J lost 2 bases, and 8 bases stayed unmatched. Germline V gene lookup returns CDR1 SGHNT and CDR2 YENEEA. The CDR3 has 17 amino acids. DNA for the CDR3: TGTGCCAGCAGCCTCGGACTAGCGGGGACCTCCACAGATACGCAGTATTTT. Translating gives CASSLGLAGTSTDTQYF.

This clone was observed once. J is TRBJ2-2 and V is TRBV19; TRBD2 is a possible D gene (7 bases). Trimming cost V 2 bases and J 4 bases, with 11 bases left between them. In germline, CDR1 is LNHDA, CDR2 SQIVND (reference sequence). The length of the CDR3 is 15 residues. The CDR3 reads CASSIRGGSTGELFF. Here the CDR3 DNA reads TGTGCCAGTAGTATAAGGGGGGGCTCCACCGGGGAGCTGTTTTTT.

This chain joins TRBV28 and TRBJ2-3, with D possibly TRBD1 on 5 matching bases. The CDR3 is 14 residues long. The V gene lost 3 bases and the J gene lost 1 base, with 8 bases spanning the gap. The V gene's germline CDR1 is MDHEN and CDR2 SYDVKM. CDR3 sequence: CASSFEGGTDTQYF. The CDR3 DNA is TGTGCCAGCAGTTTCGAAGGGGGCACAGATACGCAGTATTTT.

The chain employs TRBV11-2 and TRBJ2-7, with D unclear. CDR1 SGHAT and CDR2 FQNNGV come from the germline V gene. V was trimmed by 5 bases and J by 6 bases, leaving 8 bases between them. The CDR3 is 11 residues long. The CDR3 coding sequence is TGTGCCAGCAGCCGGGTAAGCGAGCAGTACTTC. Translating gives CASSRVSEQYF.

This clone was observed a few times. The chain uses TRBV12-3 or TRBV12-4 and TRBJ1-5; D may be TRBD1 (6 bases). The CDR3 sequence is 13 residues long. Trimming took 5 bases from V and 8 from J, leaving 13 bases between them. CDR3 nucleotide sequence: TGTGCCAGCAGTATACAGGGTCGGGAGCCCCAGCATTTT. This sequence encodes CASSIQGREPQHF.

This sequence joins TRBV2 and TRBJ2-7; D is possibly TRBD1 (5 bases). V gave up 8 bases and J gave up 8 bases, with 22 bases separating them. Germline V gives CDR1 SNHLY, CDR2 FYNNEI. The CDR3 is made up of 14 amino acids. CDR3 coding DNA: TGTGCCAGCCGACCCGACAGTTGGGGCCCTCAGCAGTACTTC. Its protein is CASRPDSWGPQQYF.

V gene TRBV6-5 combines with J gene TRBJ1-2; D gene unclear. Germline CDR1 and CDR2: MNHEY and SVGAGI. V was pared by 0 bases and J by 6 bases, with 8 bases between. The CDR3 has 13 residues. The CDR3: CASSYSGEDGYTF. CDR3 coding DNA: TGTGCCAGCAGTTACTCTGGGGAGGATGGCTACACCTTC.

The gene calls are TRBV14 and TRBJ2-7, with TRBD1 matching over 7 bases. V lost 5 bases and J lost 3; bases outside the gene matches: 13. Germline CDR1 is SGHDN and CDR2 is FVKESK. CDR3 length: 16 amino acids. The chain's CDR3 is CASSSKNRDRDYEQYF. In DNA form, the CDR3 reads TGTGCCAGCAGCTCGAAAAACCGGGACAGAGACTACGAGCAGTACTTC. Full variable domain (missing parts from reference TRBV14 and TRBJ2-7): EAGVTQFPSHSVIEKGQTVTLRCDPISGHDNLYWYRRVMGKEIKFLLHFVKESKQDESGMPNNRFLAERTGGTYSTLKVQPAELEDSGVYFCASSSKNRDRDYEQYFGPGTRLTVT.

This rearrangement joins TRBV5-1 to TRBJ2-7; 11 bases are shared with TRBD2. V lost 1 base and J lost 0; bases outside the gene matches: 6. Germline V gene lookup returns CDR1 SGHRS and CDR2 YFSETQ. CDR3 length equals 17 residues. The CDR3 is CASSLKPTSGSSYEQYF. CDR3 bases: TGCGCCAGCAGCTTGAAGCCAACTAGCGGGAGCTCCTACGAGCAGTACTTC.

Only a few counts were recorded for this clone. The rearrangement links TRBV6-2 or TRBV6-3 to TRBJ1-6, with 10 positions matching TRBD1. Germline assignment: CDR1 MNHEY and CDR2 SVGEGT. V lost 2 bases and J lost 8; bases outside the gene matches: 3. This CDR3 is 15 amino acids long. CDR3 residues: CASSYRDRGYSPLHF. The CDR3 nucleotides read TGTGCCAGCAGTTACCGGGACAGGGGATATTCACCCCTCCACTTT.

The rearrangement uses TRBV6-2 or TRBV6-3 and TRBJ1-2; D unclear. The V gene lost 4 bases and the J gene lost 3 bases, with 6 bases spanning the gap. CDR3 length equals 12 residues. Germline values: CDR1 MNHEY, CDR2 SVGEGT. CDR3 region: CASSSVYYGYTF. The CDR3 DNA reads as TGTGCCAGCAGTTCCGTGTACTATGGCTACACCTTC.

The rearrangement uses TRBV2 and TRBJ2-1; 7 bases are a match to TRBD2. V lost 3 bases to trimming and J lost 0 bases; unmatched junction nucleotides: 5. Germline CDR1 reads SNHLY; CDR2 reads FYNNEI. The CDR3 has 16 residues. CDR3 nucleotide sequence: TGTGCCAGCAGTGATTGGCGGGGGAGCTCCTACAATGAGCAGTTCTTC. As protein: CASSDWRGSSYNEQFF.